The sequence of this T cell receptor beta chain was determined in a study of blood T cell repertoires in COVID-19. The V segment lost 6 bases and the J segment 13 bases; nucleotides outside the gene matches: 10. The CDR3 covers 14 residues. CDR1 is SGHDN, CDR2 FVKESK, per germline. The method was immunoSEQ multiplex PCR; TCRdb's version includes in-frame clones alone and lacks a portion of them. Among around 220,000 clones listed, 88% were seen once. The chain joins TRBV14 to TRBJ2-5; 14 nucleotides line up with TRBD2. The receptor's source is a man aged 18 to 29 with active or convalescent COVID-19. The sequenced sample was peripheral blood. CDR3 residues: CASSPGLAGVRMYF. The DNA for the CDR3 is TGTGCCAGCAGTCCGGGACTAGCGGGGGTTCGTATGTACTTC.